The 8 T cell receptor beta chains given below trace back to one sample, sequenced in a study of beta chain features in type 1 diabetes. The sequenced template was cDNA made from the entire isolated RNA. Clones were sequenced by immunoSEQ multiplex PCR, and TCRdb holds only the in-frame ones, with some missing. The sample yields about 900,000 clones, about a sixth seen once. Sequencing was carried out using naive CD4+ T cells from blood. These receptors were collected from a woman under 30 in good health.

Here the CDR3 DNA reads TGTGCCAGCAAAAAGACCACAGGGAATGGTGAAGCTTTCTTT. Translating it yields CASKKTTGNGEAFF. The V gene is TRBV2, the J gene TRBJ1-1, with D possibly TRBD1 on 6 matching bases. V lost 7 bases, J lost 7 bases, and 19 bases lay in between. This CDR3 region has 14 residues. CDR1 and CDR2 (germline): SNHLY, FYNNEI.

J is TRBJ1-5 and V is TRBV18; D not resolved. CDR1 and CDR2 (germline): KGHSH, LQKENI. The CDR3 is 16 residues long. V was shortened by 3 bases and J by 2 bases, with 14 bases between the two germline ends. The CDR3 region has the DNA TGTGCCAGCTCACCCTCCCCCAACTACGGCAATCAGCCCCAGCATTTT. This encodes CASSPSPNYGNQPQHF.

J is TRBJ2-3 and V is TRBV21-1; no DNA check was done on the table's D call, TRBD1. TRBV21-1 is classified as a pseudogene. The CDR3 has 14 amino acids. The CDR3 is CATQSTGGTDTQYF. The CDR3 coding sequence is TGTGCCACTCAGTCGACAGGGGGCACAGATACGCAGTATTTT.

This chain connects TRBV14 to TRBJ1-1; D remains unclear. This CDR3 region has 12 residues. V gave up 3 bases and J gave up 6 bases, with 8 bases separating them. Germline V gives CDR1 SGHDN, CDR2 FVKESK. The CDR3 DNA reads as TGTGCCAGCAGCCACAGTACCGCTGAAGCTTTCTTT. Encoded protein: CASSHSTAEAFF.

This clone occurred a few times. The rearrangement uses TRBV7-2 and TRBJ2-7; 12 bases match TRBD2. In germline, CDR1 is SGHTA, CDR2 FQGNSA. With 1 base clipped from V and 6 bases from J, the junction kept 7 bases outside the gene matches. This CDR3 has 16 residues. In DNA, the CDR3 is TGTGCCAGCAGCTTAGGTCGACTAGCGGGAGTTGGCGAGCAGTACTTC. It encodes CASSLGRLAGVGEQYF.

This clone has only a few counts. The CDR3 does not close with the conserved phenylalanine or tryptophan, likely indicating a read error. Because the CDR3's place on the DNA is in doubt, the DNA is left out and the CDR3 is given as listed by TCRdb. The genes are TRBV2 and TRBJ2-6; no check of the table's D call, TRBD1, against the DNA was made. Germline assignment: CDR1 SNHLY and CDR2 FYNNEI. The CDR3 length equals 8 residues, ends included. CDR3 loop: CASSDRVG.

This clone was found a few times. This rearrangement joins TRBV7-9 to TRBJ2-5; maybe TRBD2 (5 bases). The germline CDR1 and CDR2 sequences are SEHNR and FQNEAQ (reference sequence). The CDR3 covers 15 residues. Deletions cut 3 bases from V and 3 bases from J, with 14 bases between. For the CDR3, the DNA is TGTGCCAGCAGCTTCGATCGGGGTCTTAAAGAGACCCAGTACTTC. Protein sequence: CASSFDRGLKETQYF.

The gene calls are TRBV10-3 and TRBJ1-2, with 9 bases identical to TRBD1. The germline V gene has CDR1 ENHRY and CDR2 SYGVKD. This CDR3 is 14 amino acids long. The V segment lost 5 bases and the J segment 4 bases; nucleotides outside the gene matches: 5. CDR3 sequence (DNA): TGTGCCATCAGTTTAGGACAGGGGCTCTATGGCTACACCTTC. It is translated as CAISLGQGLYGYTF.